Listed below are T cell receptor beta chains from one sample, sequenced in a study of blood T cell repertoires in COVID-19. Generated by immunoSEQ multiplex PCR, the TCRdb table keeps only in-frame clones and is missing some. The sample holds under 250,000 clones, 65% to 85% seen once. Sequencing was carried out using peripheral blood. These receptors all stem from a man aged 35 to 55 with active or convalescent COVID-19. CDR3s include the opening cysteine and the closing phenylalanine or tryptophan. D genes are given only for firm matches. Clone size is stated in some rows and not others, as once, few, many or a class when expanded.

v_gene: TRBV4-2; d_gene: NA; j_gene: TRBJ1-6; abundance: NA; CDR3aa: CASSPPDKGSPLHF; CDR3nt: TGTGCCAGCAGCCCTCCGGACAAAGGTTCACCCCTCCACTTT
v_gene: TRBV6-5; d_gene: TRBD1; j_gene: TRBJ1-6; abundance: NA; CDR3aa: CASSRGREDNSPLHF; CDR3nt: TGTGCCAGCAGCAGGGGGCGCGAGGATAATTCACCCCTCCACTTT
v_gene: TRBV19; d_gene: TRBD1; j_gene: TRBJ1-6; abundance: NA; CDR3aa: CASSILQGAWQVNSPLHF; CDR3nt: TGTGCCAGTAGTATATTACAGGGGGCCTGGCAAGTGAATTCACCCCTCCACTTT
v_gene: TRBV19; d_gene: NA; j_gene: TRBJ2-5; abundance: NA; CDR3aa: CASSIGGQRETQYF; CDR3nt: TGTGCCAGTAGTATAGGAGGACAGAGGGAGACCCAGTACTTC
v_gene: TRBV14; d_gene: NA; j_gene: TRBJ1-1; abundance: NA; CDR3aa: CASSQGRGDTEAFF; CDR3nt: TGTGCCAGCAGCCAGGGGAGGGGTGACACTGAAGCTTTCTTT
v_gene: TRBV6-5; d_gene: NA; j_gene: TRBJ2-1; abundance: NA; CDR3aa: CASSYSEGYNEQFF; CDR3nt: TGTGCCAGCAGTTACTCGGAGGGGTACAATGAGCAGTTCTTC
v_gene: TRBV2; d_gene: TRBD1; j_gene: TRBJ1-6; abundance: NA; CDR3aa: CASWGGDRGPLSPLHF; CDR3nt: TGTGCCAGCTGGGGTGGGGACAGGGGTCCCCTTTCACCCCTCCACTTT
v_gene: TRBV24-1; d_gene: TRBD2; j_gene: TRBJ2-7; abundance: NA; CDR3aa: CATSDPSGSEQYF; CDR3nt: TGTGCCACCAGTGATCCAAGCGGGAGCGAGCAGTACTTC
v_gene: TRBV7-9; d_gene: NA; j_gene: TRBJ2-3; abundance: NA; CDR3aa: CASSSLQGSDTQYF; CDR3nt: TGTGCCAGCAGCTCCCTGCAGGGTTCAGATACGCAGTATTTT
v_gene: TRBV6-5; d_gene: TRBD1; j_gene: TRBJ2-2; abundance: once; CDR3aa: CASSPTGSGELFF; CDR3nt: TGTGCCAGCAGTCCGACAGGGTCCGGGGAGCTGTTTTTT
v_gene: TRBV27; d_gene: TRBD2; j_gene: TRBJ2-7; abundance: NA; CDR3aa: CASTKGALAGYYEQYF; CDR3nt: TGTGCCAGCACTAAAGGCGCCCTAGCGGGATACTACGAGCAGTACTTC
v_gene: TRBV7-3; d_gene: NA; j_gene: TRBJ1-5; abundance: NA; CDR3aa: CASSLSGDRNQPQHF; CDR3nt: TGTGCCAGCAGCCTATCAGGGGATAGAAATCAGCCCCAGCATTTT
v_gene: TRBV7-9; d_gene: TRBD1; j_gene: TRBJ1-4; abundance: NA; CDR3aa: CASSRPTGGSRGEKLFF; CDR3nt: TGTGCCAGCAGCCGACCTACAGGGGGCTCACGGGGTGAAAAACTGTTTTTT
v_gene: TRBV18; d_gene: NA; j_gene: TRBJ2-3; abundance: few; CDR3aa: CASSLSTGGTDTQYF; CDR3nt: TGTGCCAGCTCACTTTCAACCGGTGGCACAGATACGCAGTATTTT
v_gene: TRBV3-1/TRBV3-2; d_gene: NA; j_gene: TRBJ1-2; abundance: NA; CDR3aa: CASSQELADYYGYTF; CDR3nt: TGTGCCAGCAGCCAAGAACTCGCAGACTACTATGGCTACACCTTC
v_gene: TRBV5-4; d_gene: NA; j_gene: TRBJ1-2; abundance: once; CDR3aa: CASSRDSYGYTF; CDR3nt: TGTGCCAGCAGCCGAGACAGTTATGGCTACACCTTC
v_gene: TRBV6-5; d_gene: NA; j_gene: TRBJ1-2; abundance: NA; CDR3aa: CASSSKRGNVYGYTF; CDR3nt: TGTGCCAGCAGTTCCAAAAGGGGGAACGTCTATGGCTACACCTTC
v_gene: TRBV19; d_gene: TRBD1; j_gene: TRBJ1-2; abundance: NA; CDR3aa: CASSDPGQGAGYTF; CDR3nt: TGTGCCAGTAGTGATCCGGGACAGGGGGCTGGCTACACCTTC
v_gene: TRBV30; d_gene: NA; j_gene: TRBJ2-3; abundance: NA; CDR3aa: CAWSRKGDTDTQYF; CDR3nt: TGTGCCTGGAGTCGTAAGGGGGACACAGATACGCAGTATTTT
v_gene: TRBV6-5; d_gene: NA; j_gene: TRBJ1-1; abundance: NA; CDR3aa: CASSYSSGYTEAFF; CDR3nt: TGTGCCAGCAGTTACTCCTCCGGGTATACTGAAGCTTTCTTT
v_gene: TRBV6-2/TRBV6-3; d_gene: NA; j_gene: TRBJ1-2; abundance: NA; CDR3aa: CASSYHGQYTPGGYTF; CDR3nt: TGTGCCAGCAGTTACCATGGACAGTACACCCCAGGAGGCTACACCTTC
v_gene: TRBV2; d_gene: NA; j_gene: TRBJ1-2; abundance: few; CDR3aa: CASSGGTGYGYTF; CDR3nt: TGTGCCAGCAGTGGAGGGACTGGCTATGGCTACACCTTC
v_gene: TRBV30; d_gene: TRBD1; j_gene: TRBJ1-6; abundance: NA; CDR3aa: CAWALQGANSPLHF; CDR3nt: TGTGCCTGGGCTCTCCAGGGGGCTAATTCACCCCTCCACTTT
v_gene: TRBV4-3; d_gene: NA; j_gene: TRBJ1-2; abundance: NA; CDR3aa: CASSQVVGGGANYGYTF; CDR3nt: TGCGCCAGCAGCCAAGTGGTGGGGGGGGGCGCGAACTATGGCTACACCTTC
v_gene: TRBV6-5; d_gene: TRBD1; j_gene: TRBJ1-6; abundance: NA; CDR3aa: CASSQQGNSPLHF; CDR3nt: TGTGCCAGCAGTCAACAGGGGAATTCACCCCTCCACTTT
v_gene: TRBV11-3; d_gene: NA; j_gene: TRBJ2-7; abundance: NA; CDR3aa: CASSRTVFSYEQYF; CDR3nt: TGTGCCAGCAGCCGGACAGTATTCTCCTACGAGCAGTACTTC
v_gene: TRBV19; d_gene: NA; j_gene: TRBJ1-1; abundance: NA; CDR3aa: CASSMGTGQREAFF; CDR3nt: TGTGCCAGCAGTATGGGGACGGGACAACGGGAAGCTTTCTTT
v_gene: TRBV18; d_gene: TRBD1; j_gene: TRBJ2-1; abundance: NA; CDR3aa: CASSNGQGGYNEQFF; CDR3nt: TGTGCCAGCTCAAACGGACAGGGCGGCTACAATGAGCAGTTCTTC